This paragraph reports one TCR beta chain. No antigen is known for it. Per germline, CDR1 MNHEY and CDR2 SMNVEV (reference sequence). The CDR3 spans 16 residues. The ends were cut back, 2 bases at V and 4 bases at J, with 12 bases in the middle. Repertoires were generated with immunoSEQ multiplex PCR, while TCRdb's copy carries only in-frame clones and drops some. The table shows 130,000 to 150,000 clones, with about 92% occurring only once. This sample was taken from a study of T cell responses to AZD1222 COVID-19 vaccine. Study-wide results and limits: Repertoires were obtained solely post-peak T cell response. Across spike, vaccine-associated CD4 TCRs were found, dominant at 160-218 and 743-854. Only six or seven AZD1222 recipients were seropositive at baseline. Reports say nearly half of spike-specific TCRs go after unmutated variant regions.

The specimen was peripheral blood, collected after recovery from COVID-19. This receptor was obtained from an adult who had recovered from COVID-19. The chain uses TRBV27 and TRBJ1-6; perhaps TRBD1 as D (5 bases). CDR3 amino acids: CASSLEGPRYNSPLHF. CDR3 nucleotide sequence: TGTGCCAGCAGTTTAGAGGGGCCCCGTTATAATTCACCCCTCCACTTT.